These 27 T cell receptor beta chains came from one sample sequenced in a study of blood T cells in healthy people across ages. Alongside a J-beta primer mix, a sample-barcoded 5' primer served in a second PCR lasting about 7 to 11 cycles. TCRdb reanalysed the 5' RACE reads using MiXCR and keeps one entry per CDR3 protein. The repertoire holds hundreds of thousands of distinct CDR3 sequences, about 51% seen once, with approximately 13% in the top ten. Sequencing was carried out using blood. These receptors were collected from a woman older than 75 in good health.

This clonotype was observed a few times. V usage is TRBV5-1 and J usage is TRBJ2-1; D gene unclear. Per germline, CDR1 SGHRS and CDR2 YFSETQ. V was pared by 0 bases and J by 3 bases, with 7 bases between. The CDR3 has 14 residues. The CDR3 bases are TGCGCCAGCAGCTTGGACCACCTCTACAATGAGCAGTTCTTC. It specifies CASSLDHLYNEQFF. Based on the CDR3 plus reference TRBV5-1 and TRBJ2-1, the full variable domain is KAGVTQTPRYLIKTRGQQVTLSCSPISGHRSVSWYQQTPGQGLQFLFEYFSETQRNKGNFPGRFSGRQFSNSRSEMNVSTLELGDSALYLCASSLDHLYNEQFFGPGTRLTVL.

This clonotype was found many times. V gene TRBV20-1 combines with J gene TRBJ2-3; D uncertain. The germline gives CDR1 DFQATT, CDR2 SNEGSKA (reference sequence). The V gene lost 4 bases and the J gene lost 4 bases, with 21 bases spanning the gap. There are 16 residues in the CDR3. The chain's CDR3 is CSATTPDRLIPDTQYF. In DNA form, the CDR3 reads TGCAGTGCTACGACCCCGGACCGGTTGATACCAGATACGCAGTATTTT.

This rearrangement joins TRBV7-2 to TRBJ2-3; no clear D. V was trimmed by 1 base and J by 3 bases, leaving 8 bases between them. CDR1 SGHTA and CDR2 FQGNSA come from the germline V gene. The CDR3 is 14 residues long. CDR3 bases: TGTGCCAGCAGCTTAGTTGGTTTTACAGATACGCAGTATTTT. Translating gives CASSLVGFTDTQYF.

At least ten counts were recorded for this clonotype. J is TRBJ1-6 and V is TRBV5-1, with TRBD1 matching 7 bases. V was clipped by 1 base and J by 6 bases; unmatched bases: 1. The CDR3 consists of 14 residues. From germline, CDR1 is SGHRS and CDR2 YFSETQ. The CDR3 spells CASSLQGGNSPLHF. The CDR3, as DNA: TGCGCCAGCAGCTTGCAGGGGGGTAATTCACCCCTCCACTTT.

This chain uses TRBV2 with TRBJ2-5, with 8 bases fitting TRBD2. Germline V CDR1 and CDR2: SNHLY, FYNNEI. This CDR3 has 15 residues. With 7 bases clipped from V and 5 bases from J, the junction kept 12 bases outside the gene matches. The CDR3 bases are TGTGCCAGCAAGAGGGAAGGGACTAGGGGCGAGACCCAGTACTTC. It codes for CASKREGTRGETQYF.

The chain joins TRBV7-2 to TRBJ2-3; D is perhaps TRBD2 (6 bases). The CDR3 runs to 16 residues. Trimming stripped 5 bases from V and 4 bases from J, with 19 bases between. Germline assignment: CDR1 SGHTA and CDR2 FQGNSA. The DNA for the CDR3 is TGTGCCAGCAGCCGGAGGAGGGGACTTCTAGCAGATACGCAGTATTTT. Residues: CASSRRRGLLADTQYF.

This clonotype was seen many times. The chain is built from TRBV19 and TRBJ1-2; D call uncertain. Germline CDR1 reads LNHDA; CDR2 reads SQIVND (reference sequence). Between the trimmed V and J ends, which lost 6 bases and 4 bases, there was a span of 15 bases. This CDR3 has 14 residues. CDR3 region: CASREDRILYGYTF. In DNA form, the CDR3 reads TGTGCCAGTAGGGAAGACCGAATCCTCTATGGCTACACCTTC.

The chain uses TRBV9 and TRBJ1-1, with 12 bases fitting TRBD1. Germline V lookup: CDR1 SGDLS, CDR2 YYNGEE. The CDR3 sequence is 15 residues long. J was trimmed by 5 bases and V by 0 bases; bases with no gene match: 2. The CDR3 DNA reads TGTGCCAGCAGCGTAGAGGGACAGGGGGCAACTGAAGCTTTCTTT. Its translation is CASSVEGQGATEAFF.

The CDR3, as DNA: TGTGCCAGCAGTTACTCGGAGCTGGGGGGGGAGCAGTACTTC. Translated, it gives CASSYSELGGEQYF. The chain joins TRBV6-6 to TRBJ2-7; TRBD2 agrees at 7 bases. This CDR3 has 14 residues. With 0 bases clipped from V and 7 bases from J, the junction kept 6 bases outside the gene matches. CDR1 MNHNY and CDR2 SVGAGI come from the germline V gene (reference sequence).

The table lists this clonotype with many counts. The V and J genes are TRBV15 and TRBJ2-1, with TRBD2 matching 8 bases. V lost 6 bases to trimming and J lost 8 bases; unmatched junction nucleotides: 15. CDR1 is LNHNV, CDR2 YYDKDF, per germline (reference sequence). The CDR3 consists of 16 residues. The CDR3 region is CATSSRGGLGAHEQFF. The CDR3, as DNA: TGTGCCACCAGTTCCAGAGGGGGACTAGGGGCCCATGAGCAGTTCTTC.

The rearrangement joins TRBV20-1 to TRBJ1-2, with 10 bases fitting TRBD1. Germline CDR1 and CDR2: DFQATT and SNEGSKA (reference sequence). The CDR3 is made up of 15 amino acids. V was pared by 5 bases and J by 5 bases, with 11 bases of the junction left unmatched. The CDR3 nucleotides are TGCAGTGCTCTTGGACAGGGGGGCTTCGGATATGGCTACACCTTC. As protein: CSALGQGGFGYGYTF.

The chain joins TRBV5-1 to TRBJ1-4; D is uncertain. V lost 0 bases and J 5 bases, leaving 8 bases between the germline ends. Germline V CDR1 and CDR2: SGHRS, YFSETQ. CDR3 length: 14 residues. The CDR3 sequence: CASSLDGRNEKLFF. In DNA, the CDR3 is TGCGCCAGCAGCTTGGATGGCAGGAATGAAAAACTGTTTTTT.

This rearrangement joins TRBV6-6 to TRBJ2-3; D might be TRBD1 (5 bases). Trimming cost V 4 bases and J 2 bases, with 7 bases left between them. Germline CDR1 reads MNHNY; CDR2 reads SVGAGI (reference sequence). This CDR3 contains 13 residues. The DNA for the CDR3 is TGTGCCAGCAGTTGGGGCGCCACAGATACGCAGTATTTT. Residues: CASSWGATDTQYF.

This clonotype was recorded many times. The J gene is TRBJ1-5, the V gene TRBV6-6; possible D gene TRBD1, 6 bases. Germline lookup yields CDR1 MNHNY and CDR2 SVGAGI (reference sequence). The CDR3 is 13 residues long. V was pared by 6 bases and J by 5 bases, with 11 bases between. This CDR3 is CASSRTVDQPQHF. The CDR3, as DNA: TGTGCCAGCAGCCGGACAGTGGATCAGCCCCAGCATTTT.

In its sample, this clonotype was seen many times. The chain carries TRBV27 and TRBJ1-5, with 9 bases that match TRBD1. The germline gives CDR1 MNHEY, CDR2 SMNVEV (reference sequence). There are 15 residues in the CDR3. Germline trimming cut 0 bases from V and 6 bases from J; bases unmatched to any gene: 3. This chain's CDR3 is CASSLSTGGSQPQHF. The CDR3 nucleotides are TGTGCCAGCAGTTTATCCACAGGGGGCAGTCAGCCCCAGCATTTT.

In this sample, this clonotype turned up a few times. V and J are TRBV20-1 and TRBJ2-1; TRBD2 agrees at 7 bases. CDR1 and CDR2 from the germline V gene are DFQATT and SNEGSKA (reference sequence). This CDR3 is 15 amino acids long. After removal of 6 bases from V and 3 bases from J, the junction contained 11 bases not matched to a gene. The CDR3: CSARALAASYNEQFF. The CDR3, as DNA: TGCAGTGCCCGAGCCCTAGCGGCCAGCTACAATGAGCAGTTCTTC.

Points on this clonotype: The germline gene is not matched at one end of the junction; a read error may be the cause. The chain employs TRBV24-1 and TRBJ2-1; 7 bases map to TRBD1. Germline CDR1 and CDR2: KGHDR and SFDVKD. This CDR3 spans 16 amino acids. CDR3 loop: CAASDSAGTANNEQFF. The CDR3 DNA follows: TGTGCCGCCAGTGATTCAGCCGGGACAGCCAACAATGAGCAGTTCTTC.

This clonotype was found a few times. The gene calls are TRBV20-1 and TRBJ1-1, with 7 bases aligning to TRBD1. Looked up from germline, CDR1 is DFQATT and CDR2 is SNEGSKA (reference sequence). This CDR3 region has 11 residues. The ends lost 8 bases at V and 10 bases at J; junction bases unmatched: 10. CDR3 protein: CSCIRGLVAFF. As DNA, the CDR3 is TGCAGTTGTATCAGGGGGTTAGTAGCTTTCTTT.

The chain is built from TRBV6-1 and TRBJ2-3; D possibly matches TRBD1 or TRBD2 (6 bases each). Germline V lookup: CDR1 MNHNS, CDR2 SASEGT. V lost 3 bases, J lost 0 bases, and 10 bases lay in between. CDR3 size: 15 residues. CDR3 nucleotides: TGTGCCAGCAGTGATACGGGGGCTAGCACAGATACGCAGTATTTT. It translates to CASSDTGASTDTQYF.

Ten or more counts support this clonotype. V usage is TRBV20-1 and J usage is TRBJ2-1; 11 bases fit TRBD2. Trimming removed 6 bases from V and 0 bases from J; junction bases left unmatched: 16. CDR3 length: 19 residues. Germline lookup yields CDR1 DFQATT and CDR2 SNEGSKA (reference sequence). The CDR3 DNA reads TGCAGTGCCGTTCCAGCCGGGACTAGCGGCCCGAGCTCCTACAATGAGCAGTTCTTC. Its translation is CSAVPAGTSGPSSYNEQFF.

This sequence joins TRBV28 and TRBJ2-5; 7 bases fit TRBD1. CDR1 and CDR2 (germline): MDHEN, SYDVKM. This CDR3 has 15 residues. Trimming removed 6 bases from V and 3 bases from J; junction bases left unmatched: 10. CDR3: CASSPWGTEKETQYF. Here the CDR3 DNA reads TGTGCCAGCAGCCCTTGGGGGACAGAAAAAGAGACCCAGTACTTC.

This clonotype was seen at least ten times. The J gene is TRBJ2-7, the V gene TRBV5-1; D is unclear. The CDR3 is 13 amino acids. The V and J ends lost 4 bases and 4 bases respectively, with 12 bases between them. Germline assignment: CDR1 SGHRS and CDR2 YFSETQ. In nucleotides, the CDR3 is TGCGCCAGCAGCCCCGGAAAGAGTTACGAGCAGTACTTC. Translating gives CASSPGKSYEQYF. Using reference TRBV5-1 and TRBJ2-7 for the parts outside the CDR3, the full variable domain is KAGVTQTPRYLIKTRGQQVTLSCSPISGHRSVSWYQQTPGQGLQFLFEYFSETQRNKGNFPGRFSGRQFSNSRSEMNVSTLELGDSALYLCASSPGKSYEQYFGPGTRLTVT.

A note on this clonotype: A read error may explain this, as a much larger clone is one base away. CDR3 protein: CASSLVASLYNEQYF. The CDR3 nucleotides read TGTGCCAGCAGCTTGGTTGCCAGTTTATACAATGAGCAGTACTTC. This chain joins TRBV5-5 and TRBJ2-1; D gene unclear. The tail of the sequence fits TRBJ2-7 better, so the J call may be wrong. The CDR3 has 15 residues. CDR1 and CDR2 from the germline V gene are SGHKS and YYEKEE (reference sequence).

A note on this clonotype: This may be a read error, as it is one base from a much larger clone. CDR3 coding DNA: TGCGCCAGCAGCGTGGAAATGGGGGCAGATACGCAGTATTTT. Protein: CASSVEMGADTQYF. The chain joins TRBV5-1 to TRBJ2-3; either TRBD1 or TRBD2 may supply D (5 bases each). The CDR3 has 14 amino acids. V shed 4 bases and J shed 4 bases, with 13 bases lying between them. Germline V lookup: CDR1 SGHRS, CDR2 YFSETQ.

This clonotype was counted many times. The genes are TRBV4-1 and TRBJ2-1; TRBD2 aligns across 9 bases. Trimming removed 0 bases from V and 2 bases from J; junction bases left unmatched: 5. This CDR3 contains 17 residues. CDR1 and CDR2 (germline): MGHRA, YSYEKL. CDR3 bases: TGCGCCAGCAGCCAAGAAGGCCTAGCGGGACCCTACAATGAGCAGTTCTTC. The encoded protein is CASSQEGLAGPYNEQFF.

V usage is TRBV5-1 and J usage is TRBJ1-1; D unclear. This CDR3 comprises 13 residues. Germline V gene data show CDR1 as SGHRS and CDR2 as YFSETQ. V gave up 0 bases and J gave up 8 bases, with 11 bases separating them. Written as DNA, the CDR3 is TGCGCCAGCAGCTTGGGTCCGGCCGCGGAAGCTTTCTTT. Residues: CASSLGPAAEAFF.

This sequence joins TRBV6-5 and TRBJ2-1; D unclear. Germline CDR1 MNHEY, CDR2 SVGAGI. The CDR3 runs to 13 residues. Trimming removed 3 bases at V and 9 bases at J, with 12 bases between. For the CDR3, the DNA is TGTGCCAGCAGTTATGGCTGGACGACTGAGCAGTTCTTC. It specifies CASSYGWTTEQFF.